The rows below give T cell receptor beta chains drawn from one sample of a study of T-cell reconstitution after alpha-beta-depleted transplantation in children. TCRdb passed the PCR reads through MiXCR, listing each CDR3 protein once. There are more than 400,000 distinct CDR3 sequences in the sample; approximately 41% occur only once, and 25% to 30% lies in the top ten. The source was PBMCs, collected before TCRalphabeta/CD19-depleted stem cell transplant. The receptors stem from a girl aged 2-15 years with aplastic anemia, due to receive a stem cell transplant. The CDR3 runs from the conserved cysteine through the conserved F or W. The D gene is left open where the match is weak.

D gene	V gene	CDR3 protein
TRBD1	TRBV7-6	CASSLRTGGSGEQYF
-	TRBV5-1	CASSRQRGELEEQYF
TRBD2	TRBV4-2	CASSQDPGLANYNEQFF
-	TRBV9	CASSANPTNQETQYF
TRBD2	TRBV6-2/TRBV6-3	CASIPREGRFNEQFF
-	TRBV7-2	CASSRQTAASGNQPQHF
-	TRBV3-1	CATSQDLGHLGEQFF
TRBD2	TRBV6-1	CASSEELAGVYEQYF
TRBD1	TRBV20-1	CSANRDRGGEQYF
-	TRBV5-1	CASSLTGLRGYGYTF
-	TRBV29-1	CSVRGQTLNGYTF
TRBD2	TRBV5-1	CASSLASSGSNEQFF
-	TRBV6-5	CASSYDGLYGYTF
-	TRBV11-2	CASRGARGQIGGELFF
-	TRBV20-1	CSARPSEYSSYEQYF
-	TRBV29-1	CSVDRGHTDTQYF
-	TRBV20-1	CSAGLASSTDTQYF
TRBD2	TRBV5-1	CASSSGLTHSGANVLTF
-	TRBV5-1	CASSLGLADYNEQFF
-	TRBV12-3/TRBV12-4	CASSLTPFQETQYF
-	TRBV6-2/TRBV6-3	CASSPDGETQYF
TRBD2	TRBV5-4	CASSPGAGVSYNEQFF
-	TRBV11-2	CTSSVNTDTQYF
-	TRBV28	CASSSGLPQEQYF
TRBD2	TRBV10-3	CAISPTSGGADEQYF
-	TRBV20-1	CSARDGAGYTDTQYF
TRBD2	TRBV5-1	CASSLELAGPTDTQYF
-	TRBV20-1	CSARGLQTQYF
-	TRBV28	CASSFLLGAETQYF
-	TRBV20-1	CSASIAVQETQYF
TRBD1	TRBV7-9	CASSSTNRGRRNEQYF
-	TRBV2	CASTLKWGSDHYEQYF
-	TRBV15	CATSRNNQPQHF
-	TRBV29-1	CSVATYGGEQYF
-	TRBV7-9	CASSLSLTANTEAFF
-	TRBV4-3	CASSVLRARNTEAFF
TRBD2	TRBV23-1	CASHPGLAAQEQFF
-	TRBV20-1	CSARVGLRETQYF
-	TRBV7-9	CASSWGIAYEQYF
TRBD1	TRBV5-6	CASSFRGPSGNTIYF
TRBD2	TRBV2	CATSNSGAGAIWGEQYF